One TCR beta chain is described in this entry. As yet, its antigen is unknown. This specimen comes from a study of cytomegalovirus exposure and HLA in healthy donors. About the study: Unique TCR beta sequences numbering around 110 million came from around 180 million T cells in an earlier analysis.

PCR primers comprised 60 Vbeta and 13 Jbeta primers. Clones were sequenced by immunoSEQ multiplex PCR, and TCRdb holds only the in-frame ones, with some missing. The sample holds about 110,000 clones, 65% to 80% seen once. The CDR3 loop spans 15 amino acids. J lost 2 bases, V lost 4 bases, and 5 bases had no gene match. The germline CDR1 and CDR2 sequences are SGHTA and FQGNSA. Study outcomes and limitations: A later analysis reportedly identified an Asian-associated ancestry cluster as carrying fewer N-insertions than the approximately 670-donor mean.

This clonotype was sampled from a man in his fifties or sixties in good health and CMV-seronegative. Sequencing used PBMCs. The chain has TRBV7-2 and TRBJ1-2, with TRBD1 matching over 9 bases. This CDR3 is CASSSRTGANYGYTF. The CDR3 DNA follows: TGTGCCAGCAGCTCCCGGACAGGGGCGAACTATGGCTACACCTTC. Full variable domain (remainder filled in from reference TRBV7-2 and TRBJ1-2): GAGVSQSPSNKVTEKGKDVELRCDPISGHTALYWYRQSLGQGLEFLIYFQGNSAPDKSGLPSDRFSAERTGGSVSTLTIQRTQQEDSAVYLCASSSRTGANYGYTFGSGTRLTVV.